This TCR beta chain was observed in a study of long-term antiretroviral therapy in people with HIV. The study, taken as a whole, reports: Clonotypes expanded prior to ART showed repertoire dominance at all sampled time points. HIV repertoires spanned tighter CDR3 length ranges than controls did.

This CDR3 is 15 amino acids long. Trimming shortened V by 6 bases and J by 3 bases, and 18 bases separated the two germline ends. Germline V gene lookup returns CDR1 SGHTS and CDR2 YDEGEE. For each donor, at least one pre-ART and at least two post-ART PBMC samples were available. With survey level as its setting, the immunoSEQ assay was v3.0. Sequenced by immunoSEQ multiplex PCR; TCRdb stores in-frame clones only, minus some. This sample has 20,000 to 25,000 clones, with approximately 79% found just once. A word on this clone: The antigen remains unidentified.

This clonotype was sampled from a middle-aged woman with HIV. This specimen was unsorted PBMCs, taken around 1.7 years before starting antiretroviral therapy. The rearrangement joins TRBV5-8 to TRBJ1-2, with a possible D match to TRBD1 (5 bases). CDR3 in amino acids: CASIGADPEDYGYTF. The DNA of the CDR3 is TGTGCCAGCATTGGGGCGGACCCGGAGGACTATGGCTACACCTTC.